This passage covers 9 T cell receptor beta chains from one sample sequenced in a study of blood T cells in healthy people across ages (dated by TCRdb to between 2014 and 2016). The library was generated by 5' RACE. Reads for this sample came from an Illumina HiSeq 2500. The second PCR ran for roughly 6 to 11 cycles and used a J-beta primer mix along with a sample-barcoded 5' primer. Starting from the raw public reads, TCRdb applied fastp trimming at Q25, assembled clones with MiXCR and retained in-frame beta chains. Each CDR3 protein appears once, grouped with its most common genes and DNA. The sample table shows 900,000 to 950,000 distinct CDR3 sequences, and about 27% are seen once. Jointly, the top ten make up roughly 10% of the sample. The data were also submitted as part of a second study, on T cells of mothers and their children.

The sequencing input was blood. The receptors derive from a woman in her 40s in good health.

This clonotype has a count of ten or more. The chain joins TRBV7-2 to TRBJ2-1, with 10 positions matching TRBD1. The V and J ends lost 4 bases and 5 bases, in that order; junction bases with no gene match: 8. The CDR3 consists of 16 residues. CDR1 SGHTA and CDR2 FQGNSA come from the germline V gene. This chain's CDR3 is CASSSPDRGSNNEQFF. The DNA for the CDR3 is TGTGCCAGCAGCTCGCCGGACAGGGGGTCTAACAATGAGCAGTTCTTC.

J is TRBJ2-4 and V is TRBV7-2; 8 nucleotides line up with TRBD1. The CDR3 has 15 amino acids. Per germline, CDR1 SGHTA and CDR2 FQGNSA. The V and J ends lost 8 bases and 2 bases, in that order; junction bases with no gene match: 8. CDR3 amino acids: CASRDRGISKNIQYF. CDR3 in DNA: TGTGCCAGCCGAGACAGGGGAATTTCCAAAAACATTCAGTACTTC.

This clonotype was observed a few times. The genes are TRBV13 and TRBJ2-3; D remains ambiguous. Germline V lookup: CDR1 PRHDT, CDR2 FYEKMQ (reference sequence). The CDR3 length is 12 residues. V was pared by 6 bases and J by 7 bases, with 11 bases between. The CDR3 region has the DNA TGTGCCAGCAGATATGGGGAATATACGCAGTATTTT. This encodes CASRYGEYTQYF. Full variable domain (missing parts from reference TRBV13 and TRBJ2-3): AAGVIQSPRHLIKEKRETATLKCYPIPRHDTVYWYQQGPGQDPQFLISFYEKMQSDKGSIPDRFSAQQFSDYHSELNMSSLELGDSALYFCASRYGEYTQYFGPGTRLTVL.

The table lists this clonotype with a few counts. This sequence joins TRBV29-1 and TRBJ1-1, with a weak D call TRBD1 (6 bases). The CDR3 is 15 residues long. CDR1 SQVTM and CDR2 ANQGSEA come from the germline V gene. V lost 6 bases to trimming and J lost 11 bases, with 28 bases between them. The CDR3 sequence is CSVPSGGEGGVKAFF. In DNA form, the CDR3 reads TGCAGCGTACCCTCCGGAGGGGAAGGGGGAGTTAAGGCTTTCTTT.

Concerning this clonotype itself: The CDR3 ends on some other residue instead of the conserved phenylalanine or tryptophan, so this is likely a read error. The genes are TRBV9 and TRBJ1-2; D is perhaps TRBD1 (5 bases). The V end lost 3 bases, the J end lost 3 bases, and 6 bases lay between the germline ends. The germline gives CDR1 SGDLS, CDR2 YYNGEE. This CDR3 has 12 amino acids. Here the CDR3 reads CASSGRDYGYTC. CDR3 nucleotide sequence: TGTGCCAGCAGCGGCAGGGACTATGGCTACACCTGC.

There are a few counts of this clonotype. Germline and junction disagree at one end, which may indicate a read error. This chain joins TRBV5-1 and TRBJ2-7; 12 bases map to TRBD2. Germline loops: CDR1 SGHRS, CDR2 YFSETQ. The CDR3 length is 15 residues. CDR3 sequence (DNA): TGCACCAGCAGCCTGACTAGCGGGGGAAGCTACGAGCAGTACTTC. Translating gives CTSSLTSGGSYEQYF.

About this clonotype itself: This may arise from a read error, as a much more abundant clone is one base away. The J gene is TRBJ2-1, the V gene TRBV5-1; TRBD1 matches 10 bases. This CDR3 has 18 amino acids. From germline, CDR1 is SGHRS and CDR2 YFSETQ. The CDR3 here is CAGSLDFPDRGHYNEQFF. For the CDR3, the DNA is TGCGCCGGCAGCTTGGACTTCCCAGACAGGGGGCACTACAATGAGCAGTTCTTC. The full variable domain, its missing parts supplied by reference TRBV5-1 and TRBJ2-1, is KAGVTQTPRYLIKTRGQQVTLSCSPISGHRSVSWYQQTPGQGLQFLFEYFSETQRNKGNFPGRFSGRQFSNSRSEMNVSTLELGDSALYLCAGSLDFPDRGHYNEQFFGPGTRLTVL.

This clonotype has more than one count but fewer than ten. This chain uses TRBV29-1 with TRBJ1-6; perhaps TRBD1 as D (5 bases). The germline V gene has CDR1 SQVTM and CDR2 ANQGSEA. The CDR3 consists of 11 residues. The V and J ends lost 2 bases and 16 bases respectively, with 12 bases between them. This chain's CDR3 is CSVEWGQRLHF. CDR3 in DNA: TGCAGCGTTGAATGGGGCCAGAGACTCCACTTT.

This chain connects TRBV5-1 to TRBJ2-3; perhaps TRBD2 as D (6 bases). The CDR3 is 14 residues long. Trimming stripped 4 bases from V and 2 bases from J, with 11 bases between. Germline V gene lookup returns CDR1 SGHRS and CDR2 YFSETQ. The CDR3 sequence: CASSTAGLTDTQYF. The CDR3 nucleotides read TGCGCCAGCAGCACAGCGGGCCTCACAGATACGCAGTATTTT. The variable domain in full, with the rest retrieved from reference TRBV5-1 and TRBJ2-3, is KAGVTQTPRYLIKTRGQQVTLSCSPISGHRSVSWYQQTPGQGLQFLFEYFSETQRNKGNFPGRFSGRQFSNSRSEMNVSTLELGDSALYLCASSTAGLTDTQYFGPGTRLTVL.